This TCR beta chain was sequenced for a study of T-cell memory formation after mild COVID-19. Regarding the study as a whole: Mainly in CM and EM were contracting CD4+ clones; CD8+ were in EMRA. Within pre-infection memory, some responding clones were found, suggesting cross-reactive memory joined.

The table lists this clonotype with a few counts. Its antigen is still unknown. TCRdb used MiXCR to reprocess the 5' RACE reads, holding one entry per CDR3 protein. The sample carries about 560,000 distinct CDR3 sequences, approximately 15% recorded once. Sequencing was carried out using PBMCs or a T cell subset sorted from them (not recorded which). The sequence derives from an adult woman who had mild COVID-19 (a few samples of this study predate the infection). Cell type and time point are not known.

In DNA form, the CDR3 reads TGCGCCAGCAGTCGGGGACCCGACAATGAGCAGTTCTTC. Protein product: CASSRGPDNEQFF. This rearrangement joins TRBV5-1 to TRBJ2-1; D is possibly TRBD1 or TRBD2 (5 bases each). There are 13 residues in the CDR3. In germline, CDR1 is SGHRS, CDR2 YFSETQ. Trimming removed 5 bases at V and 5 bases at J, with 11 bases between. Drawing the rest from reference TRBV5-1 and TRBJ2-1, the complete variable domain is KAGVTQTPRYLIKTRGQQVTLSCSPISGHRSVSWYQQTPGQGLQFLFEYFSETQRNKGNFPGRFSGRQFSNSRSEMNVSTLELGDSALYLCASSRGPDNEQFFGPGTRLTVL.